This TCR beta chain was documented in a study of radiotherapy plus CTLA-4 blockade in lung cancer. Study details: Across the patients, objective responses occurred in approximately 19%, and disease control in 30% to 35%. Study results and limitations: Blood-borne expansion of tumor-derived TCR clones followed radiotherapy plus ipilimumab. Reports identified early blood T cell clone dynamics, with interferon-beta, as the best response predictor.

Each patient with chemo-refractory metastatic non-small-cell lung cancer was treated with focal radiation plus CTLA-4 blockade using ipilimumab. About this clone itself: What it recognizes is unknown.

The data were produced by immunoSEQ multiplex PCR, yet TCRdb's version contains in-frame clones alone and is incomplete. This table has approximately 25,000 clones, about 75% appearing once. The CDR3 is 14 residues long. CDR1 is SGHVS and CDR2 is FQNEAQ in the germline V gene. Trimming removed 5 bases from V and 4 bases from J, with 11 bases in between. The sample consisted of peripheral blood, taken from a patient treated with radiotherapy plus ipilimumab. The TCR sequence derives from a human donor with non-small cell lung cancer that progressed on radiotherapy plus ipilimumab. The chain recombines TRBV7-8 with TRBJ1-4; possible D gene TRBD1, 5 bases. As DNA, the CDR3 is TGTGCCAGCAGCCCAGACAGTTTTAATGAAAAACTGTTTTTT. Translation: CASSPDSFNEKLFF.